Included here is one T cell receptor (beta chain) sequence, with context. This sample stems from a study of blood T cell repertoires in COVID-19. Clones were read by immunoSEQ multiplex PCR, and TCRdb kept only the in-frame ones, dropping some. The sample shows some 56,000 clones, more than 80% of them seen only once. V was cut by 3 bases and J by 7 bases, with 10 bases left in between. Per the germline V gene, CDR1 is WSHSY and CDR2 is SAAADI. CDR3 length: 12 residues. The clonotype comes from a human donor in a cohort sampled during active COVID-19. The chain joins TRBV10-2 to TRBJ2-7; the D gene is possibly TRBD1 (6 bases). Sequenced material: peripheral blood. CDR3 DNA sequence: TGCGCCAGCAGTGAACAGGGTTTGGAGCAGTACTTC. Translating it yields CASSEQGLEQYF.